These 8 T cell receptor beta chains were all obtained from the same sample, sequenced in a study of blood T cell repertoires in COVID-19. Libraries were prepared by immunoSEQ multiplex PCR; TCRdb keeps only in-frame clonotypes and omits some of them. The table lists 200,000 to 300,000 clones, 70% to 85% of them singletons. Specimen: peripheral blood. These TCRs come from an elderly woman with acute or convalescent COVID-19.

The rearrangement uses TRBV14 and TRBJ2-3; 9 bases are a match to TRBD2. The CDR3 consists of 16 residues. Germline CDR1 is SGHDN and CDR2 is FVKESK. V was clipped by 2 bases and J by 2 bases; unmatched bases: 5. The CDR3 coding sequence is TGTGCCAGCAGCCAACGCGCTAGCGGGGCCACAGATACGCAGTATTTT. Translating it yields CASSQRASGATDTQYF.

The chain combines TRBV4-1 with TRBJ2-1; D is unresolved. The CDR3 extends over 17 amino acids. V lost 1 base, J lost 0 bases, and 13 bases lay in between. Germline V CDR1 and CDR2: MGHRA, YSYEKL. In nucleotides, the CDR3 is TGCGCCAGCAGCCAAGCCCCTGAGAGTAGCTCCTACAATGAGCAGTTCTTC. Protein: CASSQAPESSSYNEQFF.

This sequence joins TRBV30 and TRBJ1-2; TRBD1 might be the D (6 bases). Germline CDR1 GTSNPN, CDR2 SVGIG (reference sequence). With 0 bases removed from V and 7 bases from J, the gap between germline ends came to 6 bases. This CDR3 spans 11 amino acids. In DNA form, the CDR3 reads TGTGCCTGGAGTGTACAGGGTGGCTACACCTTC. It specifies CAWSVQGGYTF.

This rearrangement joins TRBV5-4 to TRBJ1-6, with D possibly matching TRBD1 (5 bases). With 3 bases removed from V and 7 bases from J, the gap between germline ends came to 11 bases. The CDR3 runs to 14 residues. Germline CDR1 reads SGHNT; CDR2 reads YYREEE (reference sequence). CDR3 sequence reads: CASSWWGGNSPLHF. The CDR3 DNA reads TGTGCCAGCAGCTGGTGGGGGGGAAATTCACCCCTCCACTTT.

The rearrangement joins TRBV28 to TRBJ1-5; TRBD1 might be the D (6 bases). CDR1 and CDR2 (germline): MDHEN, SYDVKM. The V gene lost 5 bases and the J gene lost 14 bases, with 13 bases spanning the gap. This CDR3 is built from 11 residues. The CDR3 region is CASSINREKHF. CDR3 nucleotides: TGTGCCAGCAGTATCAACAGGGAGAAGCATTTT.

This rearrangement joins TRBV7-2 to TRBJ1-6; perhaps TRBD1 as D (5 bases). CDR3 size: 15 residues. Germline V gives CDR1 SGHTA, CDR2 FQGNSA. Trimming pared 2 bases from V and 8 bases from J, leaving 13 bases between. The CDR3 DNA follows: TGTGCCAGCAGCTTACGGTTAGGGGTGGATTCACCCCTCCACTTT. Residues: CASSLRLGVDSPLHF. The full variable domain, in which reference TRBV7-2 and TRBJ1-6 provide the parts outside the CDR3, is GAGVSQSPSNKVTEKGKDVELRCDPISGHTALYWYRQSLGQGLEFLIYFQGNSAPDKSGLPSDRFSAERTGGSVSTLTIQRTQQEDSAVYLCASSLRLGVDSPLHFGNGTRLTVT.

The genes are TRBV5-1 and TRBJ2-1; D is ambiguous. The CDR3 is 15 amino acids. CDR1 and CDR2 (germline): SGHRS, YFSETQ. The V end lost 4 bases, the J end lost 12 bases, and 23 bases lay between the germline ends. CDR3 DNA sequence: TGCGCCAGCAGCCCTCTACGTGGAAGCGATGATGGGCAGTTCTTC. It translates to CASSPLRGSDDGQFF.

V and J are TRBV27 and TRBJ2-4, with 10 bases matching TRBD2. The ends lost 5 bases at V and 7 bases at J; junction bases unmatched: 5. CDR1 and CDR2 (germline): MNHEY, SMNVEV (reference sequence). The CDR3 has 14 residues. This chain's CDR3 is CASSPLAGENIQYF. For the CDR3, the DNA is TGTGCCAGCAGTCCGCTAGCGGGGGAGAACATTCAGTACTTC.